The next 31 T cell receptor beta chains were all read from a single sample in a study of OX40 agonist ivuxolimab in advanced cancers. Assay used: immunoSEQ multiplex PCR; TCRdb lists only in-frame clones, some missing. The data contain tens of thousands of clones, about 81% of them singletons. The material sequenced was CD4+ or CD8+ T cells sorted from blood, taken in a trial of the OX40 agonist ivuxolimab. The receptors come from an adult with an advanced solid tumor such as melanoma, head and neck, liver or kidney cancer.

V usage is TRBV7-8 and J usage is TRBJ2-3, with D perhaps matching TRBD2 (5 bases). There are 16 residues in the CDR3. CDR1 is SGHVS and CDR2 is FQNEAQ in the germline V gene. Deletions cut 5 bases from V and 1 base from J, with 16 bases between. CDR3 nucleotide sequence: TGTGCCAGCAGCCCACGGACTGGTGGGGGCACAGATACGCAGTATTTT. This translates into CASSPRTGGGTDTQYF.

The rearrangement uses TRBV2 and TRBJ2-2, with 9 bases fitting TRBD2. The ends lost 7 bases at V and 7 bases at J; junction bases unmatched: 7. The CDR3 has 14 amino acids. Germline lookup yields CDR1 SNHLY and CDR2 FYNNEI. CDR3 in DNA: TGTGCCAGCAACGAGCGGGAGGTTGTCGGGGAGCTGTTTTTT. It yields the protein CASNEREVVGELFF.

V usage is TRBV2 and J usage is TRBJ1-1; D gene uncertain. V was cut by 6 bases and J by 4 bases, with 12 bases left in between. Germline CDR1 is SNHLY and CDR2 is FYNNEI. The CDR3 runs to 13 residues. The chain's CDR3 is CASRRETGTEAFF. The CDR3, as DNA: TGTGCCAGCAGGAGGGAAACTGGCACTGAAGCTTTCTTT.

This clone was observed a few times. This sequence joins TRBV2 and TRBJ2-5; no clear D. The CDR3 runs to 12 residues. The V and J ends lost 7 bases and 4 bases respectively, with 10 bases between them. CDR1 and CDR2 from the germline V gene are SNHLY and FYNNEI. The DNA of the CDR3 is TGTGCCAGCATTTGGACCAGAGAGACCCAGTACTTC. This gives the protein CASIWTRETQYF. Full variable domain (remainder filled in from reference TRBV2 and TRBJ2-5): EPEVTQTPSHQVTQMGQEVILRCVPISNHLYFYWYRQILGQKVEFLVSFYNNEISEKSEIFDDQFSVERPDGSNFTLKIRSTKLEDSAMYFCASIWTRETQYFGPGTRLLVL.

V and J are TRBV18 and TRBJ1-5, with no clear D. This CDR3 contains 13 residues. In germline, CDR1 is KGHSH, CDR2 LQKENI. Deletions cut 2 bases from V and 4 bases from J, with 6 bases between. The DNA of the CDR3 is TGTGCCAGCTCACCAACAAAGAATCAGCCCCAGCATTTT. Amino acids: CASSPTKNQPQHF.

In DNA form, the CDR3 reads TGTGCCAGCAGCTTAGGAGGGACAGGGTTGAGTTCCACAGATACGCAGTATTTT. Translating it yields CASSLGGTGLSSTDTQYF. The chain recombines TRBV11-2 with TRBJ2-3, with TRBD1 identical over 9 bases. CDR3 length: 18 amino acids. Germline CDR1 reads SGHAT; CDR2 reads FQNNGV. J was trimmed by 2 bases and V by 1 base; bases with no gene match: 10.

The chain recombines TRBV6-6 with TRBJ2-3; the D is unclear. V lost 6 bases and J lost 7, with 17 bases in between. This CDR3 contains 14 residues. Germline loops: CDR1 MNHNY, CDR2 SVGAGI (reference sequence). The CDR3 DNA reads as TGTGCCAGCAGGCACCGCACCCCGAGTTATACGCAGTATTTT. Protein sequence: CASRHRTPSYTQYF.

Here the CDR3 reads CASSLAPGGEGYTF. The CDR3 DNA sequence: TGCGCCAGCAGCTTGGCCCCAGGGGGTGAAGGCTACACCTTC. The chain joins TRBV5-1 to TRBJ1-2; 7 bases map to TRBD1. This CDR3 has 14 residues. Germline-derived CDR1 and CDR2 are SGHRS and YFSETQ. V trimming: 0 bases; J trimming: 8 bases; junction bases outside the gene matches: 7.

This chain joins TRBV7-9 and TRBJ2-3, with D unresolved. The CDR3 has 17 residues. Per germline, CDR1 SEHNR and CDR2 FQNEAQ (reference sequence). Trimming cost V 4 bases and J 7 bases, with 24 bases left between them. CDR3 amino acids: CASSSYAGPPTQNTQYF. CDR3 sequence (DNA): TGTGCCAGCAGCTCCTATGCTGGGCCGCCTACACAGAATACGCAGTATTTT.

The V call is TRBV6-1, the J call TRBJ1-2; D unclear. This CDR3 has 13 residues. Trimming took 7 bases from V and 8 from J, leaving 17 bases between them. CDR1 is MNHNS, CDR2 SASEGT, per germline. CDR3 DNA: TGTGCCAGCACTTTCCTACAGACGGGGGGCTACACCTTC. Translated: CASTFLQTGGYTF.

The V gene is TRBV5-5, the J gene TRBJ1-2; D unresolved. CDR3 length: 14 amino acids. CDR1 is SGHKS, CDR2 YYEKEE, per germline (reference sequence). Deletions cut 2 bases from V and 5 bases from J, with 13 bases between. The CDR3 region has the DNA TGTGCCAGCAGCTTAGCTATAAGGCGATATGGCTACACCTTC. This gives the protein CASSLAIRRYGYTF.

The chain carries TRBV10-3 and TRBJ1-1; D remains unclear. CDR1 is ENHRY, CDR2 SYGVKD, per germline. This CDR3 has 14 residues. Trimming left V 10 bases short and J 0 bases short, with 15 bases between. The CDR3 protein is CASTPDLMNTEAFF. CDR3 bases: TGTGCCAGCACACCAGACCTCATGAACACTGAAGCTTTCTTT.

The gene calls are TRBV19 and TRBJ2-1; 9 nucleotides align to TRBD2. V was pared by 5 bases and J by 4 bases, with 6 bases of the junction left unmatched. CDR1 is LNHDA, CDR2 SQIVND, per germline (reference sequence). This CDR3 has 15 amino acids. CDR3 sequence reads: CASSYSGSGYNEQFF. The CDR3 coding sequence is TGTGCCAGTAGTTATAGCGGGAGTGGATACAATGAGCAGTTCTTC.

The gene calls are TRBV28 and TRBJ2-5; maybe TRBD1 (9 bases). Germline V gene lookup returns CDR1 MDHEN and CDR2 SYDVKM. This CDR3 comprises 17 residues. Trimming removed 6 bases from V and 5 bases from J, with 25 bases in between. Written as DNA, the CDR3 is TGTGCCAGCAGGGTACCGGGAGGGACAGGGTTAATGGAGACCCAGTACTTC. Protein product: CASRVPGGTGLMETQYF.

V is TRBV18 and J is TRBJ1-3; TRBD1 is a possible D gene (5 bases). This CDR3 spans 15 amino acids. V dropped 4 bases and J dropped 0 bases, with 10 bases sitting between them. Per germline, CDR1 KGHSH and CDR2 LQKENI. CDR3 sequence (DNA): TGTGCCAGCTCACGGGACGGTAACTCTGGAAACACCATATATTTT. It codes for CASSRDGNSGNTIYF.

The chain joins TRBV11-2 to TRBJ2-1; possibly TRBD2 for D (5 bases). Per the germline V gene, CDR1 is SGHAT and CDR2 is FQNNGV. V was trimmed by 1 base and J by 7 bases, leaving 14 bases between them. CDR3 length equals 15 residues. The CDR3 nucleotides are TGTGCCAGCAGCTTAGGATGGACTGTGAGTAATGAGCAGTTCTTC. Amino acids: CASSLGWTVSNEQFF.

V gene TRBV7-2 combines with J gene TRBJ1-1, with D possibly being TRBD1 (5 bases). The CDR3 sequence is 14 residues long. CDR1 SGHTA and CDR2 FQGNSA come from the germline V gene. The V end lost 5 bases, the J end lost 0 bases, and 10 bases lay between the germline ends. In nucleotides, the CDR3 is TGTGCCAGCAGCATCCCAGGGATGAACACTGAAGCTTTCTTT. Protein sequence: CASSIPGMNTEAFF.

The V call is TRBV19, the J call TRBJ1-5; no reliable D call. V was cut by 2 bases and J by 6 bases, with 5 bases left in between. Per germline, CDR1 LNHDA and CDR2 SQIVND (reference sequence). The CDR3 consists of 12 residues. CDR3 residues: CASSILSQPQHF. The DNA of the CDR3 is TGTGCCAGTAGTATACTGAGTCAGCCCCAGCATTTT.

The gene calls are TRBV27 and TRBJ1-2; 8 nucleotides line up with TRBD1. Trimming cost V 7 bases and J 4 bases; bases outside gene matches: 20. CDR3 length equals 18 residues. CDR1 MNHEY and CDR2 SMNVEV come from the germline V gene (reference sequence). For the CDR3, the DNA is TGTGCCAGCAAAAACACAGGGGGAGCGCGATCCCACCCCTATGGCTACACCTTC. Its protein is CASKNTGGARSHPYGYTF.

This clone was picked up a small number of times. J is TRBJ2-7 and V is TRBV5-6; TRBD1 is a possible D gene (6 bases). Trimming shortened V by 3 bases and J by 4 bases, and 8 bases separated the two germline ends. Looked up from germline, CDR1 is SGHDT and CDR2 is YYEEEE. This CDR3 is built from 12 residues. The CDR3 coding sequence is TGTGCCAGCAGCTCCAGGGGTTACGAGCAGTACTTC. Its protein product is CASSSRGYEQYF.

The chain carries TRBV4-1 and TRBJ1-2; a weak D match, TRBD1 (6 bases). V was clipped by 4 bases and J by 8 bases, with 23 bases between them. In germline, CDR1 is MGHRA, CDR2 YSYEKL. The CDR3 loop spans 16 amino acids. The CDR3 nucleotides are TGCGCCAGCAGCCCTCAAGAAGGGGGGACTGGCGACGGCTACACCTTC. This translates into CASSPQEGGTGDGYTF.

The rearrangement uses TRBV10-1 and TRBJ1-6; D call uncertain. Germline V gives CDR1 WNHNN, CDR2 SYGVQD (reference sequence). The CDR3 totals 13 residues. V gave up 3 bases and J gave up 8 bases, with 8 bases separating them. The CDR3, as DNA: TGCGCCAGCAGTGACTCCAACGATTCACCCCTCCACTTT. It codes for CASSDSNDSPLHF.

V usage is TRBV9 and J usage is TRBJ2-1; possibly TRBD1 for D (5 bases). This CDR3 has 15 amino acids. CDR1 and CDR2 (germline): SGDLS, YYNGEE. The V end was cut by 0 bases, the J end by 1 base, with 8 bases between. The CDR3 DNA reads TGTGCCAGCAGCGTAGCGGCAGGGTCCTACAATGAGCAGTTCTTC. It specifies CASSVAAGSYNEQFF.

The chain carries TRBV5-1 and TRBJ2-7; 7 nucleotides align to TRBD2. J was trimmed by 0 bases and V by 4 bases; bases with no gene match: 7. The germline V gene encodes CDR1 SGHRS and CDR2 YFSETQ. The CDR3 loop spans 15 amino acids. CDR3 DNA sequence: TGCGCCAGCAGCCTGGAGCGGGACTTCTCCTACGAGCAGTACTTC. Translated: CASSLERDFSYEQYF.

Written as DNA, the CDR3 is TGTGCCAGCAGCTTAGCGGGTAACCACGGTGAGCAGTTCTTC. Amino acids: CASSLAGNHGEQFF. The chain combines TRBV11-1 with TRBJ2-1, with unresolved D. CDR1 SGHAT and CDR2 FQDESV come from the germline V gene (reference sequence). The CDR3 has 14 amino acids. The V gene lost 0 bases and the J gene lost 9 bases, with 12 bases spanning the gap. The whole variable domain, remainder taken from reference TRBV11-1 and TRBJ2-1, is EAEVAQSPRYKITEKSQAVAFWCDPISGHATLYWYRQILGQGPELLVQFQDESVVDDSQLPKDRFSAERLKGVDSTLKIQPAELGDSAMYLCASSLAGNHGEQFFGPGTRLTVL.

A few counts support this clone. CDR3 bases: TGCAGCGTTCAGGGGTCGGGGTCCCGCTATAGCAATCAGCCCCAGCATTTT. Translating gives CSVQGSGSRYSNQPQHF. The chain employs TRBV29-1 and TRBJ1-5, with D possibly being TRBD1 (6 bases). Trimming removed 5 bases from V and 0 bases from J, with 20 bases in between. The CDR3 has 17 residues. Germline values: CDR1 SQVTM, CDR2 ANQGSEA.

The chain joins TRBV13 to TRBJ2-7; 9 positions agree with TRBD1. The end of the DNA fits TRBJ2-1 better, so the J call may be wrong. The CDR3 has 14 residues. Germline CDR1 reads PRHDT; CDR2 reads FYEKMQ (reference sequence). The CDR3 sequence: CASSSNDRGNEQFF. The CDR3 coding sequence is TGTGCCAGCAGCTCGAACGACAGGGGGAATGAGCAGTTCTTC.

This rearrangement joins TRBV4-3 to TRBJ1-1; D perhaps matches TRBD1 (5 bases). Germline values: CDR1 LGHNA, CDR2 YSLEER. Between the trimmed V and J ends, which lost 2 bases and 3 bases, there was a span of 7 bases. The length of the CDR3 is 13 residues. CDR3 sequence: CASSQPGDTEAFF. CDR3 nucleotide sequence: TGCGCCAGCAGCCAACCGGGGGACACTGAAGCTTTCTTT.

This clone was detected a few times. The rearrangement uses TRBV4-1 and TRBJ1-5; D remains ambiguous. Germline V lookup: CDR1 MGHRA, CDR2 YSYEKL. The CDR3 has 16 amino acids. V shed 1 base and J shed 2 bases, with 12 bases lying between them. CDR3 amino acids: CASSQAEGRGNQPQHF. The CDR3, as DNA: TGCGCCAGCAGCCAAGCTGAGGGCCGGGGCAATCAGCCCCAGCATTTT.

This chain uses TRBV7-2 with TRBJ2-1; D is undetermined. V was cut by 3 bases and J by 7 bases, with 7 bases left in between. Germline values: CDR1 SGHTA, CDR2 FQGNSA. This CDR3 is 12 amino acids long. DNA for the CDR3: TGTGCCAGCAGCTTTTTGCTTAATGAGCAGTTCTTC. Its protein product is CASSFLLNEQFF. The whole variable domain, remainder taken from reference TRBV7-2 and TRBJ2-1, is GAGVSQSPSNKVTEKGKDVELRCDPISGHTALYWYRQSLGQGLEFLIYFQGNSAPDKSGLPSDRFSAERTGGSVSTLTIQRTQQEDSAVYLCASSFLLNEQFFGPGTRLTVL.

The V gene is TRBV5-1, the J gene TRBJ1-1; no reliable D call. The CDR3 has 13 amino acids. V shed 0 bases and J shed 1 base, with 4 bases lying between them. CDR1 and CDR2 from the germline V gene are SGHRS and YFSETQ. The CDR3 here is CASSLEANTEAFF. CDR3 DNA sequence: TGCGCCAGCAGCTTGGAGGCGAACACTGAAGCTTTCTTT.